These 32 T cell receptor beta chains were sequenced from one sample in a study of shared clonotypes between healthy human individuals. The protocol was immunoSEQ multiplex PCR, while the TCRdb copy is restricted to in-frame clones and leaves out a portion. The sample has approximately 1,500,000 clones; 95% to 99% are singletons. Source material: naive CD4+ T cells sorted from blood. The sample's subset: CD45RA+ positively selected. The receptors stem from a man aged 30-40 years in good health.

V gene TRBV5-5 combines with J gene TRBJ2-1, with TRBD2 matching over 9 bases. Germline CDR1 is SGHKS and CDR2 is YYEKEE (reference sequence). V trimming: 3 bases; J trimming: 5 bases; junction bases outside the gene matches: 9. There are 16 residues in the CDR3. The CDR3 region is CASSYSGRVGNNEQFF. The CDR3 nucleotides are TGTGCCAGCAGCTATAGCGGGAGAGTTGGGAACAATGAGCAGTTCTTC.

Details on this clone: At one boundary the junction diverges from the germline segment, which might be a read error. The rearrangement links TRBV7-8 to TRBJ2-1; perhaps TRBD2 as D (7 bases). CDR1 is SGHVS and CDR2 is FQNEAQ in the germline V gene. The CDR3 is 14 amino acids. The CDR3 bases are TGTGCCAGCACCTTAGGGGGGGTTTACAATGAGCAGTTCTTC. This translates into CASTLGGVYNEQFF.

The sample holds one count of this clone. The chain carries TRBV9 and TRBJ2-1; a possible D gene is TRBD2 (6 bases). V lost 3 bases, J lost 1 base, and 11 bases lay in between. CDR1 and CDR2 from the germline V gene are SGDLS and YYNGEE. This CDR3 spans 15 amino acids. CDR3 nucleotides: TGTGCCAGCAGCGGTACGGGAGTATCCTACAATGAGCAGTTCTTC. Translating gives CASSGTGVSYNEQFF.

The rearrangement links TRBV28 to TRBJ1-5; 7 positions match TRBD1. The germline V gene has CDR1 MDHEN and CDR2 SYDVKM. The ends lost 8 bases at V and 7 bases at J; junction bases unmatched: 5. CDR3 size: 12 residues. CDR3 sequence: CASHRGSQPQHF. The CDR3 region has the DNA TGTGCCAGCCACAGGGGTAGCCAGCCCCAGCATTTT.

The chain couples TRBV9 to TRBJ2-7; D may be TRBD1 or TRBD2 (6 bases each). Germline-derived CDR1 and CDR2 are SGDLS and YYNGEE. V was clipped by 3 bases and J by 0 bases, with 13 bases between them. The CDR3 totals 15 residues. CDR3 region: CASSGEGGSSYEQYF. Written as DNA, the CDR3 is TGTGCCAGCAGCGGCGAGGGGGGTAGCTCCTACGAGCAGTACTTC.

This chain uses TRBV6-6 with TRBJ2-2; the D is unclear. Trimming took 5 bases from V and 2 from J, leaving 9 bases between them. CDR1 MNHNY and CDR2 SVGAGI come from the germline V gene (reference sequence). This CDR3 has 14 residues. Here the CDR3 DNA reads TGTGCCAGCAGTGCACTCCTAAACACCGGGGAGCTGTTTTTT. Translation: CASSALLNTGELFF.

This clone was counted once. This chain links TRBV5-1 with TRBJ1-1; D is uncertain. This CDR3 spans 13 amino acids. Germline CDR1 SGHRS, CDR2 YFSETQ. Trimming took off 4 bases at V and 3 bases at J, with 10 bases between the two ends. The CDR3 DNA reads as TGCGCCAGCAGCGCACTCGTGGACACTGAAGCTTTCTTT. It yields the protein CASSALVDTEAFF.

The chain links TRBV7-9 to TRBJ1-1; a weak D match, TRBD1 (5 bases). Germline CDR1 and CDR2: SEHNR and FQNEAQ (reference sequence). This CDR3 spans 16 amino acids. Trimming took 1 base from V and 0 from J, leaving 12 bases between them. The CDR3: CASSLGAGRMNTEAFF. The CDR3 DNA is TGTGCCAGCAGCTTAGGGGCAGGGAGGATGAACACTGAAGCTTTCTTT. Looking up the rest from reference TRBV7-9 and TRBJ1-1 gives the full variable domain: DTGVSQNPRHKITKRGQNVTFRCDPISEHNRLYWYRQTLGQGPEFLTYFQNEAQLEKSRLLSDRFSAERPKGSFSTLEIQRTEQGDSAMYLCASSLGAGRMNTEAFFGQGTRLTVV.

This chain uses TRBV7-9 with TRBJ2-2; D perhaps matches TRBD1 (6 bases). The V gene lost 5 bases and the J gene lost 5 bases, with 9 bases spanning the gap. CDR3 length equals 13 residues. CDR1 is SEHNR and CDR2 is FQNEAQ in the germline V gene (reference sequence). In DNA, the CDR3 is TGTGCCAGCAGCCAAACAGGGACCGGGGAGCTGTTTTTT. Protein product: CASSQTGTGELFF.

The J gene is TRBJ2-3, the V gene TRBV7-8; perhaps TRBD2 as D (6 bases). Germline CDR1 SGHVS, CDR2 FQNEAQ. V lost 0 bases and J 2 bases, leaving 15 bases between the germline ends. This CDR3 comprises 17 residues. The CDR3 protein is CASSLAVISGFTDTQYF. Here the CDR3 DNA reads TGTGCCAGCAGCTTAGCCGTCATTAGCGGTTTCACAGATACGCAGTATTTT.

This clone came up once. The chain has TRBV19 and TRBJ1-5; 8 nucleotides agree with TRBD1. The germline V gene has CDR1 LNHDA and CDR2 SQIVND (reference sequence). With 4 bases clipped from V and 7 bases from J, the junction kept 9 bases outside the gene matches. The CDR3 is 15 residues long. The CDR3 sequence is CASSTGQGLNQPQHF. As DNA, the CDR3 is TGTGCCAGTAGTACTGGACAGGGTCTGAACCAGCCCCAGCATTTT.

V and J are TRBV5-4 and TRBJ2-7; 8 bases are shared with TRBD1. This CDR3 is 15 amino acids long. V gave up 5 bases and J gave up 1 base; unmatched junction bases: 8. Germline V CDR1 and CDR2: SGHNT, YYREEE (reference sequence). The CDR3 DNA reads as TGTGCCAGCAGTTCGGACAGGGCCCTTTCCTACGAGCAGTACTTC. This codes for CASSSDRALSYEQYF.

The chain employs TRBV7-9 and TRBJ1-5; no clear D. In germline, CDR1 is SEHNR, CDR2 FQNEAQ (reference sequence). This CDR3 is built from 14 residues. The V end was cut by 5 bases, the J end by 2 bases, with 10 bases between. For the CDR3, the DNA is TGTGCCAGCAGCCCCCCGTACGGCAATCAGCCCCAGCATTTT. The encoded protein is CASSPPYGNQPQHF.

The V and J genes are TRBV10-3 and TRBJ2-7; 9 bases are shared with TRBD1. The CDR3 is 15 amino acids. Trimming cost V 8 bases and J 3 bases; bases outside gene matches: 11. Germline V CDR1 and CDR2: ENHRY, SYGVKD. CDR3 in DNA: TGTGCCATCGGAGCGACGGGACAGGGAGGCTACGAGCAGTACTTC. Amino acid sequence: CAIGATGQGGYEQYF.

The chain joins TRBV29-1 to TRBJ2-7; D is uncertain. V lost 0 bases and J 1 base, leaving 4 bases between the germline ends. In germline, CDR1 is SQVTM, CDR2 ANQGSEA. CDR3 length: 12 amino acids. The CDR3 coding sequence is TGCAGCGTTGAAGATAAGTCCTACGAGCAGTACTTC. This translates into CSVEDKSYEQYF.

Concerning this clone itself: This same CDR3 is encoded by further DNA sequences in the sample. In DNA form, the CDR3 reads TGTGCCAGCAGCGTAGGAACGGGAGGCGAGCAGTACTTC. It codes for CASSVGTGGEQYF. The V and J genes are TRBV9 and TRBJ2-7, with 7 positions matching TRBD2. The CDR3 loop spans 13 amino acids. Germline V lookup: CDR1 SGDLS, CDR2 YYNGEE. J was trimmed by 6 bases and V by 0 bases; bases with no gene match: 3.

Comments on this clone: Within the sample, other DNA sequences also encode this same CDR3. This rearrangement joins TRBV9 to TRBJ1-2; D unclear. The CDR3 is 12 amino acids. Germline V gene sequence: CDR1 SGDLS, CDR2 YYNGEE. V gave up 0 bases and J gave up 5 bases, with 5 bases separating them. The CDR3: CASSVGKYGYTF. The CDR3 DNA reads TGTGCCAGCAGCGTAGGGAAATATGGCTACACCTTC.

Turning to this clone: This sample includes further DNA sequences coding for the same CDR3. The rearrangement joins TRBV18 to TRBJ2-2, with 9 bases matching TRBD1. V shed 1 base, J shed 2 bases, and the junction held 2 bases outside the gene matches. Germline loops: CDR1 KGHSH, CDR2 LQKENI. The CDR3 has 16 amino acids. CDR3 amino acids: CASSPRTGVNTGELFF. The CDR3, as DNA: TGTGCCAGCTCACCACGGACAGGGGTAAACACCGGGGAGCTGTTTTTT.

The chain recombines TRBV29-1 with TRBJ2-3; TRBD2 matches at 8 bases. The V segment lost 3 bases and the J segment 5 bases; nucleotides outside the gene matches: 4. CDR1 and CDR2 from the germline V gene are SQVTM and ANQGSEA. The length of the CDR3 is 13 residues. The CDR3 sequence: CSVDPLAGDTQYF. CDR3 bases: TGCAGCGTTGACCCCCTAGCGGGAGATACGCAGTATTTT.

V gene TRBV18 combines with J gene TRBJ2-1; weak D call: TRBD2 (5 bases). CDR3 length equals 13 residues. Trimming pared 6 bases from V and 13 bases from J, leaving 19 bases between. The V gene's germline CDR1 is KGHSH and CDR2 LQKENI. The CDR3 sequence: CASSPRPGILQFF. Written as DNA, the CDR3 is TGTGCCAGCTCCCCAAGGCCGGGAATACTTCAGTTCTTC.

In DNA form, the CDR3 reads TGTGCCAGCAGCTTAGCATCTGGGTCTGCCGGCACAATCTACGAGCAGTACTTC. Protein product: CASSLASGSAGTIYEQYF. This chain connects TRBV11-3 to TRBJ2-7, with D hard to call. The length of the CDR3 is 18 residues. CDR1 and CDR2 from the germline V gene are SGHNT and YENEEA. Between the trimmed V and J ends, which lost 1 base and 3 bases, there was a span of 22 bases. Full variable domain (outside the CDR3, taken from reference TRBV11-3 and TRBJ2-7): EAGVVQSPRYKIIEKKQPVAFWCNPISGHNTLYWYLQNLGQGPELLIRYENEEAVDDSQLPKDRFSAERLKGVDSTLKIQPAELGDSAVYLCASSLASGSAGTIYEQYFGPGTRLTVT.

Written as DNA, the CDR3 is TGTGCCAGCAGCGCAATGACAGGGGGCGCAGATACGCAGTATTTT. Protein product: CASSAMTGGADTQYF. The V call is TRBV9, the J call TRBJ2-3; 10 bases are a match to TRBD1. The germline CDR1 and CDR2 sequences are SGDLS and YYNGEE. The CDR3 is 15 residues long. Trimming removed 3 bases from V and 4 bases from J; junction bases left unmatched: 5.

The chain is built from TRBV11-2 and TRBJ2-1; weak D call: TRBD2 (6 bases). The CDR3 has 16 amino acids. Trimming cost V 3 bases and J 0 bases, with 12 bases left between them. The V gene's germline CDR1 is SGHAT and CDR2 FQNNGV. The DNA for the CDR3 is TGTGCCAGCAGCTTCCCTAGCGTTAGCTCCTACAATGAGCAGTTCTTC. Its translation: CASSFPSVSSYNEQFF.

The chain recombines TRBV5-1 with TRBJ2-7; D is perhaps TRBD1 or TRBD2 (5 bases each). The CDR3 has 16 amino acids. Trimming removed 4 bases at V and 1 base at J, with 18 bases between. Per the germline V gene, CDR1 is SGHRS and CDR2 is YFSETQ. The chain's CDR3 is CASSGTGTSVSYEQYF. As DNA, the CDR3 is TGCGCCAGCAGCGGAACCGGGACGTCTGTATCCTACGAGCAGTACTTC.

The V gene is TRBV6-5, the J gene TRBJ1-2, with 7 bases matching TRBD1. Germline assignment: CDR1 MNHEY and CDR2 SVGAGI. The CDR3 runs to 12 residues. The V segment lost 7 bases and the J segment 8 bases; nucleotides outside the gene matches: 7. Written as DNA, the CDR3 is TGTGCCAGCACCAGGGGGGGGTCAGGCTACACCTTC. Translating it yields CASTRGGSGYTF.

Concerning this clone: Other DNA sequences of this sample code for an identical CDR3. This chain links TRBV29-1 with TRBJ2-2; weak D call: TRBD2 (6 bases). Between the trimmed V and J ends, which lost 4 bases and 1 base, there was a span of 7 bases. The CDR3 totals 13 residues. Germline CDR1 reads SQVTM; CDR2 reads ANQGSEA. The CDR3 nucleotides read TGCAGCGTTGGGGGACTGAACACCGGGGAGCTGTTTTTT. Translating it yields CSVGGLNTGELFF.

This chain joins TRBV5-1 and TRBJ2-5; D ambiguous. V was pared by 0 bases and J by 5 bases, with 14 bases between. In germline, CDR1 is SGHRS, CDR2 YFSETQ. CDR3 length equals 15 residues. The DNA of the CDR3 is TGCGCCAGCAGCTTGGCTGGCAGTTCCCCGGAGACCCAGTACTTC. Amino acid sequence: CASSLAGSSPETQYF.

The CDR3 DNA is TGTGCCAGCAGCTTATCACTAGCATATGAGCAGTTCTTC. Its protein product is CASSLSLAYEQFF. This chain joins TRBV7-2 and TRBJ2-1, with D perhaps TRBD2 (6 bases). Germline lookup yields CDR1 SGHTA and CDR2 FQGNSA. The V end was cut by 2 bases, the J end by 8 bases, with 10 bases between. The CDR3 consists of 13 residues.

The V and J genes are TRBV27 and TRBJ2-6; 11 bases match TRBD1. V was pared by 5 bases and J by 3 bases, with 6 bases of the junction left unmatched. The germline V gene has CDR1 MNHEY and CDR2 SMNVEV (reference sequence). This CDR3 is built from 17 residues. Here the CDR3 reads CASSPGQGAGGANVLTF. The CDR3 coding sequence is TGTGCCAGCAGTCCTGGACAGGGGGCGGGTGGGGCCAACGTCCTGACTTTC.

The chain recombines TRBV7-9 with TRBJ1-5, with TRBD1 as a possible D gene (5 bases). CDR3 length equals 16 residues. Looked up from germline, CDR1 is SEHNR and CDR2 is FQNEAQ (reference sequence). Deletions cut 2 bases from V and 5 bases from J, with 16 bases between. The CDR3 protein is CASSLRGGEGDQPQHF. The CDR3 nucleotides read TGTGCCAGCAGCTTAAGGGGCGGGGAGGGAGATCAGCCCCAGCATTTT.

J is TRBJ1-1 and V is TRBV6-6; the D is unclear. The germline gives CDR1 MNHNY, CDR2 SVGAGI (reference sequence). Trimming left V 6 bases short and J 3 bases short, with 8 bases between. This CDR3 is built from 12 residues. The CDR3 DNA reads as TGTGCCAGCAGGACGGCTGACACTGAAGCTTTCTTT. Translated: CASRTADTEAFF.

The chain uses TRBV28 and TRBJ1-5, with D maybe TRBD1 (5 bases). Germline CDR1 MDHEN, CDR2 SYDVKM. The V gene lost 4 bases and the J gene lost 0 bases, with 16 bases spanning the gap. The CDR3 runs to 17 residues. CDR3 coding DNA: TGTGCCAGCAGTTCCGCCTTGGGGCGGGATAGCAATCAGCCCCAGCATTTT. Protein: CASSSALGRDSNQPQHF.